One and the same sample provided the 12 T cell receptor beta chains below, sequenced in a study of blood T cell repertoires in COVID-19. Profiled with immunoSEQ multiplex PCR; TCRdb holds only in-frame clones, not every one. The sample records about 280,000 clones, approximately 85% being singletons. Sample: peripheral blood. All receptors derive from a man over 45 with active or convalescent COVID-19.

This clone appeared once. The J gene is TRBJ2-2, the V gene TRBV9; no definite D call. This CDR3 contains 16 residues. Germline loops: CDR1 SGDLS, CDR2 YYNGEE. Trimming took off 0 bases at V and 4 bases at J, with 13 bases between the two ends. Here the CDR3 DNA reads TGTGCCAGCAGCGTAGTTGCGTCATCTGCCACCGGGGAGCTGTTTTTT. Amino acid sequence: CASSVVASSATGELFF.

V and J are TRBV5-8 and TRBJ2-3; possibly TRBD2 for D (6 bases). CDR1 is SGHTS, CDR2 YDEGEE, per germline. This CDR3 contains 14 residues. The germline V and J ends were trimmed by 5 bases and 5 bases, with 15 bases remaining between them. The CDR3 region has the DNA TGTGCCAGCAGACAGGACGGGGGAATAGATACGCAGTATTTT. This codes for CASRQDGGIDTQYF. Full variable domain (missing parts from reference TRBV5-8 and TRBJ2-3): EAGVTQSPTHLIKTRGQQATLRCSPISGHTSVYWYQQALGLGLQFLLWYDEGEERNRGNFPPRFSGRQFPNYSSELNVNALELEDSALYLCASRQDGGIDTQYFGPGTRLTVL.

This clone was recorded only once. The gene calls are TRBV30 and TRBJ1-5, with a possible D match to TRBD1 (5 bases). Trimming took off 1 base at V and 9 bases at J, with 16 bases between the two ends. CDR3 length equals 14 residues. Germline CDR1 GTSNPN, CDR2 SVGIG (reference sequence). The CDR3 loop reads CAWSAQGPRGPQHF. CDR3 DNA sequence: TGTGCCTGGAGTGCCCAGGGTCCGCGGGGGCCCCAGCATTTT.

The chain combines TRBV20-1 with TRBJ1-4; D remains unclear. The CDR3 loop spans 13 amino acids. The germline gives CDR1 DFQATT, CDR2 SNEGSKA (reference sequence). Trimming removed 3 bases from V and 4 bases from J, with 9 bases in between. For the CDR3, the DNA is TGCAGTGCTAGTCGGTCAATTAATGAAAAACTGTTTTTT. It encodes CSASRSINEKLFF.

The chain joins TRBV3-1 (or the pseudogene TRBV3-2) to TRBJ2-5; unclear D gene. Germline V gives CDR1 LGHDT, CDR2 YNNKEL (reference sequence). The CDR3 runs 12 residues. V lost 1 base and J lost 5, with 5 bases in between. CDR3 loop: CASSQAGETQYF. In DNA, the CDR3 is TGTGCCAGCAGCCAAGCCGGGGAGACCCAGTACTTC.

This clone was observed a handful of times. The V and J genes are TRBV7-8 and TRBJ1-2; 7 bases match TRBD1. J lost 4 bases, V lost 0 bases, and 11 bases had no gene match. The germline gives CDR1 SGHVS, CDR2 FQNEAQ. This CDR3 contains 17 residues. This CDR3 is CASSLADGQALIYGYTF. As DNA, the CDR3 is TGTGCCAGCAGCTTAGCGGACGGACAGGCCCTCATCTATGGCTACACCTTC.

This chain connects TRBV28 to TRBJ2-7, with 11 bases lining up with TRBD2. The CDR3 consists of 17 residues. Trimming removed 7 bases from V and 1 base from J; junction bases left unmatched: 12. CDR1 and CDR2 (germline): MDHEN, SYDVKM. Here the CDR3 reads CASNSPPLAGGSYEQYF. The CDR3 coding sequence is TGTGCCAGCAACTCCCCACCTCTAGCGGGAGGATCCTACGAGCAGTACTTC.

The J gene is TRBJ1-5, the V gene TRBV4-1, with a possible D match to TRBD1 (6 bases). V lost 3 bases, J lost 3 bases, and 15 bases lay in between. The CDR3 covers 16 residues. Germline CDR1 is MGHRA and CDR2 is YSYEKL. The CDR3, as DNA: TGCGCCAGCAGCCAGATGCGAACAGGGTACAATCAGCCCCAGCATTTT. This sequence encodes CASSQMRTGYNQPQHF.

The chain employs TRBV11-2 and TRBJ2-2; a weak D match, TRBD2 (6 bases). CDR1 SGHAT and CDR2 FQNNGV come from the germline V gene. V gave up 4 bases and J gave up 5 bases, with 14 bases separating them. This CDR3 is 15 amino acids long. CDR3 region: CASSYRDFQTGELFF. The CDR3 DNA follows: TGTGCCAGCAGCTACCGGGACTTTCAGACCGGGGAGCTGTTTTTT.

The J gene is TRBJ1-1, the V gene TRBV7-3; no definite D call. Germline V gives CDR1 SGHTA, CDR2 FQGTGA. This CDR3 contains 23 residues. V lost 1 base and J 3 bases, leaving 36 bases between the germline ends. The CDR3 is CASSLRGPVASAREQRRDTEAFF. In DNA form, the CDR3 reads TGTGCCAGCAGCTTAAGAGGTCCGGTAGCGTCAGCGAGGGAACAAAGAAGGGACACTGAAGCTTTCTTT.

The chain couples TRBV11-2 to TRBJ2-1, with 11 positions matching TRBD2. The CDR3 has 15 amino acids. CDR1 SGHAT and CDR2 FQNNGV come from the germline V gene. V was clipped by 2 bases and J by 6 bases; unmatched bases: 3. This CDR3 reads CASSLIAGGGNEQFF. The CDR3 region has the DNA TGTGCCAGCAGCTTAATAGCGGGAGGGGGCAATGAGCAGTTCTTC.

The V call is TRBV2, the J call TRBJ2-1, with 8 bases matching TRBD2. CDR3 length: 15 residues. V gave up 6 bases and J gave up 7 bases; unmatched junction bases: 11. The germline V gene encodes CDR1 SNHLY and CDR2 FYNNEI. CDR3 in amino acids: CASSSASGRKNEQFF. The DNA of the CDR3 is TGTGCCAGCAGCTCGGCCAGCGGGAGAAAGAATGAGCAGTTCTTC.